Shown below are 28 T cell receptor beta chains from a single sample sequenced in a study of blood T cells in healthy people across ages. Combining a sample-barcoded 5' primer with a J-beta primer mix, a second PCR ran for about 7 to 11 cycles. TCRdb re-called the 5' RACE reads with MiXCR, one entry per CDR3 protein. The sample gives about 640,000 distinct CDR3 sequences, roughly 53% of which show up once; 30% to 45% is in the top ten. The sequenced sample consisted of blood. The source of these receptors is a man in his fifties or sixties in good health.

The CDR3 DNA reads as TGTGCCAGCAGGACGGGGGGAAACAATGAGCAGTTCTTC. Its translation: CASRTGGNNEQFF. The chain recombines TRBV6-1 with TRBJ2-1; 7 bases align to TRBD2. Losses at the gene ends were 6 bases for V and 5 bases for J; bases not matched to a gene: 4. CDR1 and CDR2 (germline): MNHNS, SASEGT. The CDR3 has 13 amino acids.

This clonotype was observed a few times. The chain carries TRBV12-3 or TRBV12-4 and TRBJ2-1; 9 positions agree with TRBD2. The CDR3 has 15 residues. V gave up 3 bases and J gave up 9 bases; unmatched junction bases: 9. The CDR3 reads CASSFLAGVNGEQFF. CDR3 DNA sequence: TGTGCCAGCAGTTTTTTAGCGGGGGTCAATGGTGAGCAGTTCTTC.

This clonotype was detected only a few times. The chain carries TRBV5-1 and TRBJ1-1, with 7 bases matching TRBD1. Germline V gene data show CDR1 as SGHRS and CDR2 as YFSETQ. The CDR3 contains 16 residues. J gave up 4 bases and V 0 bases, and 9 bases lay outside the gene matches. The CDR3 DNA follows: TGCGCCAGCAGCTTGGCCACAGGGGCCGCCGGCACTGAAGCTTTCTTT. Amino acids: CASSLATGAAGTEAFF.

This clonotype occurred a few times. The V and J genes are TRBV27 and TRBJ2-1; TRBD2 is a possible D gene (7 bases). V lost 6 bases to trimming and J lost 7 bases, with 22 bases between them. The CDR3 is made up of 16 amino acids. Per germline, CDR1 MNHEY and CDR2 SMNVEV (reference sequence). This CDR3 reads CASSPIEGGVKNEQFF. As DNA, the CDR3 is TGTGCCAGCAGCCCTATTGAGGGGGGGGTAAAAAATGAGCAGTTCTTC.

This clonotype was seen just once. The V call is TRBV5-1, the J call TRBJ2-2; maybe TRBD1 (5 bases). This CDR3 comprises 16 residues. Germline V gene lookup returns CDR1 SGHRS and CDR2 YFSETQ. V gave up 0 bases and J gave up 2 bases, with 11 bases separating them. The CDR3 is CASSLEAGINTGELFF. The CDR3 DNA reads TGCGCCAGCAGCTTGGAGGCAGGGATAAACACCGGGGAGCTGTTTTTT.

This chain uses TRBV6-6 with TRBJ2-3; TRBD1 might be the D (5 bases). The V end was cut by 2 bases, the J end by 5 bases, with 11 bases between. The CDR3 contains 14 residues. Germline CDR1 is MNHNY and CDR2 is SVGAGI (reference sequence). The CDR3 sequence: CASSYLRARDTQYF. CDR3 DNA sequence: TGTGCCAGCAGTTACCTCAGGGCTCGAGATACGCAGTATTTT.

The genes are TRBV6-5 and TRBJ2-3; 9 positions agree with TRBD1. Looked up from germline, CDR1 is MNHEY and CDR2 is SVGAGI. The CDR3 length is 14 residues. Trimming removed 5 bases from V and 7 bases from J; junction bases left unmatched: 7. The CDR3 region is CASSPGTGRHTQYF. CDR3 bases: TGTGCCAGCAGTCCCGGGACAGGGCGACATACGCAGTATTTT.

Comments on this clonotype: The germline gene is not matched at one end of the junction; a read error may be the cause. The V and J genes are TRBV20-1 and TRBJ1-5; maybe TRBD1 (5 bases). Per germline, CDR1 DFQATT and CDR2 SNEGSKA (reference sequence). There are 14 residues in the CDR3. The CDR3 protein is CSARGGIGDQPKHF. The CDR3 nucleotides read TGCAGTGCTAGAGGGGGGATCGGGGATCAGCCCAAGCATTTT.

The rearrangement links TRBV23-1 to TRBJ2-5; the D is unclear. The J call may be mistaken, given a closer DNA end match to TRBJ2-7. TRBV23-1 is known as an ORF, though its function is uncertain. This CDR3 spans 13 amino acids. The CDR3 is CASSRCFSYEQYF. For the CDR3, the DNA is TGCGCCAGCAGTCGATGCTTTTCCTACGAGCAGTACTTC.

This chain uses TRBV3-1 with TRBJ2-1, with 10 bases lining up with TRBD2. CDR1 and CDR2 from the germline V gene are LGHDT and YNNKEL (reference sequence). V gave up 4 bases and J gave up 4 bases; unmatched junction bases: 7. The CDR3 runs to 16 residues. The CDR3: CASSPDHSGGYNEQFF. Here the CDR3 DNA reads TGTGCCAGCAGCCCCGATCATAGCGGGGGGTACAATGAGCAGTTCTTC.

The chain recombines TRBV3-1 with TRBJ1-1; TRBD1 aligns across 7 bases. The length of the CDR3 is 15 residues. Germline trimming cut 2 bases from V and 4 bases from J; bases unmatched to any gene: 7. In germline, CDR1 is LGHDT, CDR2 YNNKEL (reference sequence). For the CDR3, the DNA is TGTGCCAGCAGCCAACCAGACAGGGCGAGCACTGAAGCTTTCTTT. Translating gives CASSQPDRASTEAFF.

The chain recombines TRBV10-3 with TRBJ2-2; D is unresolved. Trimming took off 7 bases at V and 6 bases at J, with 9 bases between the two ends. The CDR3 runs to 12 residues. From germline, CDR1 is ENHRY and CDR2 SYGVKD. The CDR3: CAIKSFSGELFF. The DNA for the CDR3 is TGTGCCATCAAATCGTTTTCCGGGGAGCTGTTTTTT.

The rearrangement links TRBV7-9 to TRBJ2-7; the D is unclear. CDR3 length: 13 amino acids. V was shortened by 0 bases and J by 5 bases, with 8 bases between the two germline ends. The germline CDR1 and CDR2 sequences are SEHNR and FQNEAQ (reference sequence). DNA for the CDR3: TGTGCCAGCAGCTTAGCGGTGGGCCACGAGCAGTACTTC. As protein: CASSLAVGHEQYF.

The gene calls are TRBV12-3 or TRBV12-4 and TRBJ2-5; D gene unclear. Deletions cut 3 bases from V and 1 base from J, with 9 bases between. CDR3 length: 14 amino acids. The CDR3 here is CASSFSQIQETQYF. The CDR3 DNA reads TGTGCCAGCAGTTTTTCCCAGATCCAAGAGACCCAGTACTTC.

This clonotype was seen a handful of times. This chain links TRBV4-1 with TRBJ1-6, with unresolved D. With 4 bases removed from V and 11 bases from J, the gap between germline ends came to 9 bases. This CDR3 is 12 amino acids long. Looked up from germline, CDR1 is MGHRA and CDR2 is YSYEKL. As DNA, the CDR3 is TGCGCCAGCAGCCCTGTAGGCCCACCCCTCCACTTT. As protein: CASSPVGPPLHF.

This chain uses TRBV29-1 with TRBJ2-5; D is uncertain. This CDR3 is 12 amino acids long. CDR1 is SQVTM, CDR2 ANQGSEA, per germline. The V end lost 7 bases, the J end lost 0 bases, and 9 bases lay between the germline ends. The CDR3 reads CSATHHQETQYF. CDR3 coding DNA: TGCAGCGCTACACATCACCAAGAGACCCAGTACTTC. Full variable domain (missing parts from reference TRBV29-1 and TRBJ2-5): SAVISQKPSRDICQRGTSLTIQCQVDSQVTMMFWYRQQPGQSLTLIATANQGSEATYESGFVIDKFPISRPNLTFSTLTVSNMSPEDSSIYLCSATHHQETQYFGPGTRLLVL.

V usage is TRBV27 and J usage is TRBJ2-2, with 9 bases fitting TRBD2. The V gene's germline CDR1 is MNHEY and CDR2 SMNVEV (reference sequence). The CDR3 has 15 amino acids. Germline trimming cut 3 bases from V and 4 bases from J; bases unmatched to any gene: 3. The CDR3 coding sequence is TGTGCCAGCAGTTTGCGCGGGAGGGTCACCGGGGAGCTGTTTTTT. Amino acid sequence: CASSLRGRVTGELFF.

The sample holds many counts of this clonotype. The gene calls are TRBV12-3 or TRBV12-4 and TRBJ2-1; D is unresolved. The CDR3 covers 14 residues. Trimming removed 5 bases from V and 5 bases from J, with 13 bases in between. The CDR3 DNA reads TGTGCCAGCAGTCCCCAGACTGTCCACAATGAGCAGTTCTTC. Amino acids: CASSPQTVHNEQFF.

This clonotype was counted a few times. The chain is built from TRBV7-9 and TRBJ2-5; unclear D gene. Germline lookup yields CDR1 SEHNR and CDR2 FQNEAQ (reference sequence). V was cut by 3 bases and J by 3 bases, with 8 bases left in between. The CDR3 runs to 13 residues. CDR3 in DNA: TGTGCCAGCAGCTTCTATGGGGAAGAGACCCAGTACTTC. Protein product: CASSFYGEETQYF.

The rearrangement links TRBV2 to TRBJ1-1; TRBD1 agrees at 8 bases. This CDR3 spans 13 amino acids. Trimming removed 7 bases from V and 8 bases from J; junction bases left unmatched: 9. Germline assignment: CDR1 SNHLY and CDR2 FYNNEI. In DNA, the CDR3 is TGTGCCAGCACCTCCCCGGGGGACAGGGAAGCTTTCTTT. Translating it yields CASTSPGDREAFF.

The genes are TRBV5-4 and TRBJ2-3; D is possibly TRBD1 (5 bases). The CDR3 extends over 16 amino acids. The V gene lost 4 bases and the J gene lost 0 bases, with 15 bases spanning the gap. Germline-derived CDR1 and CDR2 are SGHNT and YYREEE (reference sequence). The CDR3 DNA sequence: TGTGCCAGCAGCCCCGACAGCGTTTCTAGCACAGATACGCAGTATTTT. This translates into CASSPDSVSSTDTQYF.

The chain is built from TRBV10-3 and TRBJ2-7, with TRBD1 as a possible D gene (6 bases). The CDR3 covers 16 residues. Germline V gene lookup returns CDR1 ENHRY and CDR2 SYGVKD. Deletions cut 4 bases from V and 0 bases from J, with 16 bases between. The CDR3 region has the DNA TGTGCCATCAGTGGGGCGGTTGACAGGTTCTCCTACGAGCAGTACTTC. This sequence encodes CAISGAVDRFSYEQYF.

This chain uses TRBV5-5 with TRBJ2-1; the D gene could be TRBD1 or TRBD2 (5 bases each). Germline V CDR1 and CDR2: SGHKS, YYEKEE (reference sequence). The CDR3 covers 16 residues. Trimming took 6 bases from V and 0 from J, leaving 16 bases between them. The CDR3 sequence is CASTPAVGASYNEQFF. As DNA, the CDR3 is TGTGCCAGCACTCCGGCTGTCGGGGCCTCCTACAATGAGCAGTTCTTC. Using reference TRBV5-5 and TRBJ2-1 for the parts outside the CDR3, the full variable domain is DAGVTQSPTHLIKTRGQQVTLRCSPISGHKSVSWYQQVLGQGPQFIFQYYEKEERGRGNFPDRFSARQFPNYSSELNVNALLLGDSALYLCASTPAVGASYNEQFFGPGTRLTVL.

The chain couples TRBV7-3 to TRBJ2-7; a weak D match, TRBD1 (6 bases). Germline lookup yields CDR1 SGHTA and CDR2 FQGTGA. The CDR3 spans 13 residues. V was shortened by 5 bases and J by 3 bases, with 11 bases between the two germline ends. The CDR3 loop reads CASSRTALYEQYF. The CDR3 nucleotides are TGTGCCAGCAGCCGGACAGCCCTCTACGAGCAGTACTTC.

About this clonotype itself: The junction shows a germline mismatch at one end, possibly a read error. The V and J genes are TRBV6-6 and TRBJ1-3, with unresolved D. CDR3 length: 15 amino acids. Germline V gives CDR1 MNHNY, CDR2 SVGAGI (reference sequence). CDR3 residues: CASSYKGISGNIIYF. Here the CDR3 DNA reads TGTGCCAGCAGTTACAAAGGAATCTCTGGAAACATCATATATTTT.

This clonotype was counted only a few times. V usage is TRBV3-1 and J usage is TRBJ2-6; perhaps TRBD1 as D (5 bases). Germline CDR1 is LGHDT and CDR2 is YNNKEL (reference sequence). Between the trimmed V and J ends, which lost 3 bases and 4 bases, there was a span of 7 bases. There are 14 residues in the CDR3. The CDR3 spells CASSHRQGANVLTF. The CDR3, as DNA: TGTGCCAGCAGCCACCGACAGGGGGCCAACGTCCTGACTTTC.

The chain employs TRBV10-3 and TRBJ1-2; 8 bases are shared with TRBD1. The germline gives CDR1 ENHRY, CDR2 SYGVKD. The CDR3 is 13 amino acids. After removal of 0 bases from V and 6 bases from J, the junction contained 0 bases not matched to a gene. This CDR3 reads CAISESGQDGYTF. As DNA, the CDR3 is TGTGCCATCAGTGAGTCGGGACAGGATGGCTACACCTTC.

J is TRBJ2-1 and V is TRBV10-2; perhaps TRBD1 as D (5 bases). The CDR3 is made up of 15 amino acids. V was pared by 3 bases and J by 0 bases, with 9 bases between. Germline V gene lookup returns CDR1 WSHSY and CDR2 SAAADI. In DNA form, the CDR3 reads TGCGCCAGCAGTGATCTAGGGGACTCCTACAATGAGCAGTTCTTC. Amino acid sequence: CASSDLGDSYNEQFF.